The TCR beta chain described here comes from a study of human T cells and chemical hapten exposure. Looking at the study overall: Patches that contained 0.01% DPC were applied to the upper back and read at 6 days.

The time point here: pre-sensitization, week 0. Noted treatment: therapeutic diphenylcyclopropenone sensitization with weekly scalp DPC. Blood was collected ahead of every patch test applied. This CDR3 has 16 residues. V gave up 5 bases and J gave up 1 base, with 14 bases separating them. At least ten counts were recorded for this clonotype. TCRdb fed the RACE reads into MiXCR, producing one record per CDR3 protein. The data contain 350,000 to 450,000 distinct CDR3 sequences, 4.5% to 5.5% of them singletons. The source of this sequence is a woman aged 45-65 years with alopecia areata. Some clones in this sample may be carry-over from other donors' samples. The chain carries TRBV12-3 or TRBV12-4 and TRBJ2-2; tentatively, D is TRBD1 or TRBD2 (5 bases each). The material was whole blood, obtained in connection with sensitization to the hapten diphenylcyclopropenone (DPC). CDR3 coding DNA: TGTGCCAGCAGTATCCCGGGACGGCAGAACACCGGGGAGCTGTTTTTT. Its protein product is CASSIPGRQNTGELFF.